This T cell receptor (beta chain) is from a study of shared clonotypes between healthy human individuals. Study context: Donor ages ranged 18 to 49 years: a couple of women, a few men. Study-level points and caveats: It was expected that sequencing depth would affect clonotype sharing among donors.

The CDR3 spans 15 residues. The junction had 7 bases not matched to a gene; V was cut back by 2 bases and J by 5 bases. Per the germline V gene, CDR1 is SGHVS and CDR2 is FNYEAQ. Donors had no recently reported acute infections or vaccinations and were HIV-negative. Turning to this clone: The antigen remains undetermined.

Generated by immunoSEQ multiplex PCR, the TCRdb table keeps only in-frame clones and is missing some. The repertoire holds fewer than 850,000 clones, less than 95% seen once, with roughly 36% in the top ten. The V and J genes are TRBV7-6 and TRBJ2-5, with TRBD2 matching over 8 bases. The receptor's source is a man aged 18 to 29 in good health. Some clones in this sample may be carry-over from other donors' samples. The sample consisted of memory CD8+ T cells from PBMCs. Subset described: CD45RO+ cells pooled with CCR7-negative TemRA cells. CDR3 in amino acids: CASSLTLAVWETQYF. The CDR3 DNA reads TGTGCCAGCAGCTTAACACTAGCGGTCTGGGAGACCCAGTACTTC.